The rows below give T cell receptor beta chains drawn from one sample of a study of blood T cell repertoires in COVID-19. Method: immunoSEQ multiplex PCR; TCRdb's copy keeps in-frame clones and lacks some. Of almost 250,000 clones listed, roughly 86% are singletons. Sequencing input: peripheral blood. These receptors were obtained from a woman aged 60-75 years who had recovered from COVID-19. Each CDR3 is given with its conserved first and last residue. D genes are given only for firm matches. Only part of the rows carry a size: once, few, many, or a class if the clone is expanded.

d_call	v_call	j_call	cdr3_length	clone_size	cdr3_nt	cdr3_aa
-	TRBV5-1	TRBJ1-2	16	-	TGCGCCAGCAGCAAGACCCTGGACAGTAGTAACTATGGCTACACCTTC	CASSKTLDSSNYGYTF
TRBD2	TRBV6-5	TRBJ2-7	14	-	TGTGCCAGCACTCCTAGCGGGGGCCACTACGAGCAGTACTTC	CASTPSGGHYEQYF
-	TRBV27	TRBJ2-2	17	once	TGTGCCAGCACCCTATTCGCGGCAGAGCCGAACACCGGGGAGCTGTTTTTT	CASTLFAAEPNTGELFF
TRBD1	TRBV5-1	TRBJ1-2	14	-	TGCGCCAGCAGCTTCCAGGGGGCTTCAGATGGCTACACCTTC	CASSFQGASDGYTF
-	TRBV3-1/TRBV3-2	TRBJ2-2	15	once	TGTGCCAGCAGCGACACCCCCTATAGCACCGGGGAGCTGTTTTTT	CASSDTPYSTGELFF
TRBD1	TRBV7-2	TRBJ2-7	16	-	TGTGCCAGCAGCTTAGCGCTGAGGACAGGGGCAGGCGAGCAGTACTTC	CASSLALRTGAGEQYF
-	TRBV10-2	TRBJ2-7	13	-	TGCGCCAGCAGTGAACAGGCTCTCAACGAGCAGTACTTC	CASSEQALNEQYF
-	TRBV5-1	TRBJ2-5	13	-	TGCGCCAGAAAGTGGGGTGGAGGGGAGACCCAGTACTTC	CARKWGGGETQYF
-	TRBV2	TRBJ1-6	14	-	TGTGCCAGCAGAGTGCCAGGAGGCGTATCACCCCTCCACTTT	CASRVPGGVSPLHF
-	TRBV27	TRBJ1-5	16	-	TGTGCCAGCAGTTTATCTCCAGGAAATAGCAATCAGCCCCAGCATTTT	CASSLSPGNSNQPQHF
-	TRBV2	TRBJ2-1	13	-	TGTGCCAGCACCCTTTCGCGGGGAAATGAGCAGTTCTTC	CASTLSRGNEQFF
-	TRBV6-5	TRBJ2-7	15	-	TGTGCCAGCCTGGGCAGCCCCCAGGGTACCTACGAGCAGTACTTC	CASLGSPQGTYEQYF
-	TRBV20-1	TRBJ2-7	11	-	TGCAGTGGGAGGATTTCCTACGAGCAGTACTTC	CSGRISYEQYF